Following are 9 T cell receptor beta chains from one sample sequenced in a study of T cell responses to AZD1222 COVID-19 vaccine (TCRdb year 2021). Taken with the paper, the label for time point translates to: baseline before first vaccination. Library preparation employed the immunoSEQ multiplex PCR assay. The clones in this table, taken by TCRdb from immuneACCESS, are in-frame only. Not every clone is retained; where verified, under half of the shortfall comes from an unresolved V gene, and the cause of the rest is unknown. The sample table lists around 150,000 clones, about 90% of them with a count of one. Jointly, the top ten make up about 1.4% of the sample. The specimen comprised peripheral blood, sampled on day 0 of AZD1222 vaccination. The source of these receptors is an adult in good health.

The rearrangement uses TRBV4-1 and TRBJ2-1, with D possibly TRBD2 on 6 matching bases. The CDR3 contains 15 residues. The V gene lost 0 bases and the J gene lost 3 bases, with 9 bases spanning the gap. Germline CDR1 reads MGHRA; CDR2 reads YSYEKL. The CDR3 DNA reads TGCGCCAGCAGCCAAGAGGGGGGTTTCTACAATGAGCAGTTCTTC. Its translation: CASSQEGGFYNEQFF.

Only a few counts were recorded for this clone. This sequence joins TRBV6-5 and TRBJ1-1; weak D call: TRBD1 (6 bases). In germline, CDR1 is MNHEY, CDR2 SVGAGI. Trimming pared 8 bases from V and 6 bases from J, leaving 19 bases between. The CDR3 consists of 14 residues. CDR3 nucleotides: TGTGCCAGCGTGCAGGGGCAAGGGGTGGCTGAAGCTTTCTTT. Translating it yields CASVQGQGVAEAFF.

This chain links TRBV7-9 with TRBJ1-2; 7 bases are a match to TRBD1. Germline V gene lookup returns CDR1 SEHNR and CDR2 FQNEAQ (reference sequence). Trimming at V came to 5 bases and at J to 3 bases, leaving 12 bases not matched to a gene. The CDR3 runs to 16 residues. DNA of the CDR3: TGTGCCAGCAGCACGGGACAGTCTCCCCCTCACTATGGCTACACCTTC. Translating it yields CASSTGQSPPHYGYTF.

V is TRBV25-1 and J is TRBJ1-2; TRBD1 might be the D (5 bases). CDR1 and CDR2 from the germline V gene are MGHDK and SYGVNS. This CDR3 has 13 amino acids. The germline V and J ends were trimmed by 4 bases and 0 bases, with 6 bases remaining between them. In DNA form, the CDR3 reads TGTGCCAGCAGTGTGGGGGCTAACTATGGCTACACCTTC. Amino acid sequence: CASSVGANYGYTF.

This clone was detected only once. The rearrangement uses TRBV10-3 and TRBJ1-2; no clear D gene. The V and J ends lost 0 bases and 10 bases respectively, with 12 bases between them. The CDR3 spans 13 residues. The germline V gene encodes CDR1 ENHRY and CDR2 SYGVKD. CDR3 residues: CAISESGDGAYTF. CDR3 DNA: TGTGCCATCAGTGAGTCTGGAGACGGCGCCTACACCTTC.

The chain couples TRBV5-5 to TRBJ2-3; D not certain. The CDR3 has 16 amino acids. Germline CDR1 is SGHKS and CDR2 is YYEKEE (reference sequence). V was pared by 4 bases and J by 7 bases, with 22 bases between. The CDR3 DNA reads TGTGCCAGCAGCCTGTCTTTGGGGAACTACGTTCATACGCAGTATTTT. Its translation: CASSLSLGNYVHTQYF.

The rearrangement uses TRBV28 and TRBJ2-7; TRBD1 aligns across 12 bases. Germline V gene sequence: CDR1 MDHEN, CDR2 SYDVKM. The CDR3 totals 14 residues. The J segment lost 6 bases and the V segment lost 6 bases, leaving 6 bases of the junction unmatched. CDR3 protein: CASSYGTGGGEQYF. The CDR3 coding sequence is TGTGCCAGCAGCTACGGGACAGGGGGCGGCGAGCAGTACTTC.

V gene TRBV30 combines with J gene TRBJ1-3, with D uncertain. CDR1 GTSNPN and CDR2 SVGIG come from the germline V gene (reference sequence). The CDR3 is made up of 13 amino acids. With 5 bases removed from V and 0 bases from J, the gap between germline ends came to 8 bases. The chain's CDR3 is CAWLHNSGNTIYF. CDR3 coding DNA: TGTGCCTGGTTACATAACTCTGGAAACACCATATATTTT.

The chain carries TRBV24-1 and TRBJ2-7; D gene uncertain. Germline loops: CDR1 KGHDR, CDR2 SFDVKD. V lost 9 bases, J lost 2 bases, and 10 bases lay in between. The CDR3 sequence is 12 residues long. CDR3 protein: CATPWAAYEQYF. CDR3 coding DNA: TGTGCCACCCCCTGGGCGGCCTACGAGCAGTACTTC.